The 19 T cell receptor beta chains below come from one sample, sequenced in a study of OX40 agonist ivuxolimab in advanced cancers. Sequencing used immunoSEQ multiplex PCR; TCRdb keeps in-frame clones, though not all of them. Found here are around 65,000 clones, just over 90% of them singletons; the top ten hold about 19%. Sequences were derived from CD4+ or CD8+ T cells sorted from blood, sampled in a trial of the OX40 agonist ivuxolimab. Receptors originate from an adult with an advanced solid tumor such as melanoma, head and neck, liver or kidney cancer.

The chain links TRBV4-1 to TRBJ2-1; maybe TRBD2 (6 bases). Trimming removed 2 bases from V and 6 bases from J, with 14 bases in between. Per germline, CDR1 MGHRA and CDR2 YSYEKL. This CDR3 spans 15 amino acids. For the CDR3, the DNA is TGCGCCAGCAGCCAACGGGACTTAGGGGCCAATGAGCAGTTCTTC. This gives the protein CASSQRDLGANEQFF.

This chain connects TRBV11-2 to TRBJ1-6; D gene unclear. The V gene's germline CDR1 is SGHAT and CDR2 FQNNGV. The CDR3 consists of 15 residues. Trimming removed 2 bases at V and 1 base at J, with 6 bases between. CDR3 sequence reads: CASSLLGSYNSPLHF. Written as DNA, the CDR3 is TGTGCCAGCAGCTTATTGGGGTCCTATAATTCACCCCTCCACTTT. Full variable domain (outside the CDR3, taken from reference TRBV11-2 and TRBJ1-6): EAGVAQSPRYKIIEKRQSVAFWCNPISGHATLYWYQQILGQGPKLLIQFQNNGVVDDSQLPKDRFSAERLKGVDSTLKIQPAKLEDSAVYLCASSLLGSYNSPLHFGNGTRLTVT.

The chain couples TRBV2 to TRBJ2-5, with 7 bases that match TRBD1. The CDR3 is 13 amino acids. Unmatched junction bases numbered 4, after V lost 9 bases and J lost 0 bases. Germline V gene sequence: CDR1 SNHLY, CDR2 FYNNEI. DNA of the CDR3: TGTGCCAGAGGGACAGACCACCAAGAGACCCAGTACTTC. Its translation is CARGTDHQETQYF.

This clone has just one count. The chain carries TRBV30 and TRBJ1-2; D may be TRBD1 (6 bases). Per the germline V gene, CDR1 is GTSNPN and CDR2 is SVGIG (reference sequence). This CDR3 is 13 amino acids long. Trimming cost V 7 bases and J 4 bases, with 16 bases left between them. The CDR3 DNA is TGTGCCTCTCCGGGACACACAAGCTATGGCTACACCTTC. Translated: CASPGHTSYGYTF.

This rearrangement joins TRBV19 to TRBJ1-1; perhaps TRBD1 as D (5 bases). V lost 7 bases and J 7 bases, leaving 16 bases between the germline ends. The CDR3 spans 13 residues. Per the germline V gene, CDR1 is LNHDA and CDR2 is SQIVND (reference sequence). CDR3 coding DNA: TGTGCCAGTACCTATTGGGGGGTGAGTGAAGCTTTCTTT. It specifies CASTYWGVSEAFF.

The chain uses TRBV27 and TRBJ1-5, with 11 positions matching TRBD1. This CDR3 region has 17 residues. V lost 3 bases, J lost 5 bases, and 9 bases stayed unmatched. CDR1 is MNHEY, CDR2 SMNVEV, per germline (reference sequence). The CDR3 reads CASSFGPPGQGDQPQHF. CDR3 DNA sequence: TGTGCCAGCAGTTTCGGTCCACCGGGACAGGGGGATCAGCCCCAGCATTTT.

This chain connects TRBV4-1 to TRBJ2-7; 8 nucleotides line up with TRBD2. The CDR3 has 15 residues. Trimming took 4 bases from V and 1 from J; bases not matched to a gene: 6. Germline CDR1 reads MGHRA; CDR2 reads YSYEKL. The CDR3, as DNA: TGCGCCAGCAGCCCCACCGGGACTAGTTCCTACGAGCAGTACTTC. Translated, it gives CASSPTGTSSYEQYF.

The gene calls are TRBV9 and TRBJ1-1; D is unclear. This CDR3 has 15 residues. V was clipped by 0 bases and J by 0 bases, with 9 bases between them. Germline V gene data show CDR1 as SGDLS and CDR2 as YYNGEE. The CDR3 region has the DNA TGTGCCAGCAGCGTAGAATCCTACATGAACACTGAAGCTTTCTTT. Protein product: CASSVESYMNTEAFF. The full variable domain, rest sourced from reference TRBV9 and TRBJ1-1, is DSGVTQTPKHLITATGQRVTLRCSPRSGDLSVYWYQQSLDQGLQFLIQYYNGEERAKGNILERFSAQQFPDLHSELNLSSLELGDSALYFCASSVESYMNTEAFFGQGTRLTVV.

V usage is TRBV11-2 and J usage is TRBJ2-5, with TRBD2 matching 8 bases. TRBJ2-7 matches the DNA end more closely, so the J call is doubtful. CDR3 length equals 16 residues. Germline assignment: CDR1 SGHAT and CDR2 FQNNGV. This CDR3 is CASSLGPPGRGYEQYF. The CDR3 DNA is TGTGCCAGCAGCTTAGGACCTCCCGGGAGGGGTTACGAGCAGTACTTC.

The V gene is TRBV21-1, the J gene TRBJ2-7; the DNA was not compared with TRBD1, the D call given in the table. TRBV21-1 is marked as a pseudogene. The CDR3 covers 13 residues. CDR3 coding DNA: TGTGCCAGCACCCCGACAGGGGCTTACGAGCAGTACTTC. It translates to CASTPTGAYEQYF.

This sequence joins TRBV30 and TRBJ1-5, with D possibly matching TRBD1 (5 bases). Trimming took off 0 bases at V and 0 bases at J, with 9 bases between the two ends. From germline, CDR1 is GTSNPN and CDR2 SVGIG (reference sequence). The length of the CDR3 is 15 residues. The CDR3 DNA sequence: TGTGCCTGGAGTGTAGGGGCAGTTAGCAATCAGCCCCAGCATTTT. It is translated as CAWSVGAVSNQPQHF. Based on the CDR3 plus reference TRBV30 and TRBJ1-5, the full variable domain is SQTIHQWPATLVQPVGSPLSLECTVEGTSNPNLYWYRQAAGRGLQLLFYSVGIGQISSEVPQNLSASRPQDRQFILSSKKLLLSDSGFYLCAWSVGAVSNQPQHFGDGTRLSIL.

The chain recombines TRBV9 with TRBJ1-4; 7 bases agree with TRBD1. The ends lost 0 bases at V and 6 bases at J; junction bases unmatched: 5. CDR1 SGDLS and CDR2 YYNGEE come from the germline V gene. The CDR3 is 15 amino acids. CDR3 DNA sequence: TGTGCCAGCAGCGTAGGGCAGGGGGTAGATGAAAAACTGTTTTTT. As protein: CASSVGQGVDEKLFF.

The J gene is TRBJ2-7, the V gene TRBV6-5; TRBD1 matches at 7 bases. In germline, CDR1 is MNHEY, CDR2 SVGAGI. The V gene end was trimmed by 6 bases and the J gene end by 3 bases; junction bases not matched to a gene: 5. This CDR3 region has 13 residues. In DNA form, the CDR3 reads TGTGCCAGCAGCTGGGGACAGAACTACGAGCAGTACTTC. Protein product: CASSWGQNYEQYF.

The V and J genes are TRBV2 and TRBJ2-2; D is ambiguous. V was clipped by 0 bases and J by 7 bases, with 3 bases between them. CDR3 size: 12 residues. CDR1 is SNHLY and CDR2 is FYNNEI in the germline V gene. CDR3 sequence (DNA): TGTGCCAGCAGTGAAGCGGTCGGGGAGCTGTTTTTT. Its translation: CASSEAVGELFF.

The chain is built from TRBV14 and TRBJ2-4; 7 bases align to TRBD1. CDR3 length: 15 amino acids. From germline, CDR1 is SGHDN and CDR2 FVKESK. V was clipped by 4 bases and J by 0 bases; unmatched bases: 3. CDR3 region: CASSRDSLAKNIQYF. CDR3 nucleotides: TGTGCCAGCAGCCGGGACAGCTTAGCCAAAAACATTCAGTACTTC.

This chain joins TRBV6-1 and TRBJ1-4; perhaps TRBD1 as D (5 bases). The CDR3 covers 15 residues. Germline CDR1 is MNHNS and CDR2 is SASEGT. V lost 8 bases, J lost 4 bases, and 17 bases lay in between. CDR3 nucleotide sequence: TGTGCCAGCGCTTTCTTCAGGGAGGGTAATGAAAAACTGTTTTTT. This encodes CASAFFREGNEKLFF.

This chain uses TRBV7-9 with TRBJ2-7; 12 bases fit TRBD2. The junction had 9 bases not matched to a gene; V was cut back by 5 bases and J by 1 base. Germline V gene sequence: CDR1 SEHNR, CDR2 FQNEAQ (reference sequence). CDR3 length equals 17 residues. This CDR3 reads CASSPGTSGGKSYEQYF. The CDR3 bases are TGTGCCAGCAGCCCCGGTACTAGCGGGGGGAAATCCTACGAGCAGTACTTC. Drawing the rest from reference TRBV7-9 and TRBJ2-7, the complete variable domain is DTGVSQNPRHKITKRGQNVTFRCDPISEHNRLYWYRQTLGQGPEFLTYFQNEAQLEKSRLLSDRFSAERPKGSFSTLEIQRTEQGDSAMYLCASSPGTSGGKSYEQYFGPGTRLTVT.

This rearrangement joins TRBV5-1 to TRBJ2-7; 7 bases are shared with TRBD1. Germline CDR1 and CDR2: SGHRS and YFSETQ. V was clipped by 2 bases and J by 9 bases; unmatched bases: 8. There are 13 residues in the CDR3. The CDR3 loop is CASSFGDRDGQYF. CDR3 nucleotides: TGCGCCAGCAGCTTTGGTGACAGGGATGGGCAGTACTTC.

The chain employs TRBV5-4 and TRBJ2-1; D gene uncertain. V lost 0 bases and J 9 bases, leaving 7 bases between the germline ends. This CDR3 comprises 12 residues. Germline loops: CDR1 SGHNT, CDR2 YYREEE (reference sequence). As DNA, the CDR3 is TGTGCCAGCAGCTTGGGTTTCAGTGAGCAGTTCTTC. It is translated as CASSLGFSEQFF. Full variable domain (rest looked up from reference TRBV5-4 and TRBJ2-1): ETGVTQSPTHLIKTRGQQVTLRCSSQSGHNTVSWYQQALGQGPQFIFQYYREEENGRGNFPPRFSGLQFPNYSSELNVNALELDDSALYLCASSLGFSEQFFGPGTRLTVL.